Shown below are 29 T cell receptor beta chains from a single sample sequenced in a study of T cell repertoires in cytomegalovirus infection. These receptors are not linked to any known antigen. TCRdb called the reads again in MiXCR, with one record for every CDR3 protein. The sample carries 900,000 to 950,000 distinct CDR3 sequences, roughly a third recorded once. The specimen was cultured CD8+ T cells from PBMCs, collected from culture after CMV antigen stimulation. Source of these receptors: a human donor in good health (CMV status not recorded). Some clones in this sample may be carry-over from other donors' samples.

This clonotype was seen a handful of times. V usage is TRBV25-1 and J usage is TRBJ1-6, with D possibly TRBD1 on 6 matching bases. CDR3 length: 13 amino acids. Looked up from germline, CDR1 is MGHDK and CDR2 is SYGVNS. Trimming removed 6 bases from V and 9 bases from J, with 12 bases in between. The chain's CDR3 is CASRPRGTSPLHF. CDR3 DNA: TGTGCCAGCAGGCCAAGGGGGACTTCACCCCTCCACTTT.

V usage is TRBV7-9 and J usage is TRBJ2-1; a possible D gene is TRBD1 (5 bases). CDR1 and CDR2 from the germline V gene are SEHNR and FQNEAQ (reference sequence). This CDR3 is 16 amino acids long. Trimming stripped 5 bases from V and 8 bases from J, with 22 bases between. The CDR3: CASSHRPLGPNDEQFF. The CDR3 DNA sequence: TGTGCCAGCAGCCACAGGCCCTTAGGGCCTAATGATGAGCAGTTCTTC.

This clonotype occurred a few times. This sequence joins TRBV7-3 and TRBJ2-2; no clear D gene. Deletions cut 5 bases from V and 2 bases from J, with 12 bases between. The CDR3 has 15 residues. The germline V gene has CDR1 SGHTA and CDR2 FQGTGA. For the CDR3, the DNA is TGTGCCAGCAGCCCGAAGGGCCCCAACACCGGGGAGCTGTTTTTT. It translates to CASSPKGPNTGELFF.

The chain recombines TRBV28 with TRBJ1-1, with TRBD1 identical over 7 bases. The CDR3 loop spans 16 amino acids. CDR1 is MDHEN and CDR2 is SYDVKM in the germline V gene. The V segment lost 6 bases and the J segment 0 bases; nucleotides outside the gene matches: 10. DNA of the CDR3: TGTGCCAGCAGAACCGACAGGGCCTCCATGAACACTGAAGCTTTCTTT. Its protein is CASRTDRASMNTEAFF.

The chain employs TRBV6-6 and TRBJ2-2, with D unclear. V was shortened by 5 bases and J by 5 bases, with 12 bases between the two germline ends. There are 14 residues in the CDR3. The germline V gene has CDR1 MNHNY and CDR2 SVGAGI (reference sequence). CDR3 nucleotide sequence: TGTGCCAGCAGTCCAAACCTAGATACCGGGGAGCTGTTTTTT. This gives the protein CASSPNLDTGELFF.

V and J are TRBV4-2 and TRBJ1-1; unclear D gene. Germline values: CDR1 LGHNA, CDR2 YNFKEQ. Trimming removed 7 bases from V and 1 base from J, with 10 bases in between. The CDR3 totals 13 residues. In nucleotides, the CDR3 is TGTGCCAGCACTCCAGACCCGAACACTGAAGCTTTCTTT. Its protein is CASTPDPNTEAFF.

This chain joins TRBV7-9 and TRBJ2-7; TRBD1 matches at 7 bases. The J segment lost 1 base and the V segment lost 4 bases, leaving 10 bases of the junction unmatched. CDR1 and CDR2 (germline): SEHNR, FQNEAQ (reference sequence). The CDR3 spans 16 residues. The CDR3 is CASSSTQGVNSYEQYF. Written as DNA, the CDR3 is TGTGCCAGCAGCTCGACGCAGGGGGTGAATTCCTACGAGCAGTACTTC.

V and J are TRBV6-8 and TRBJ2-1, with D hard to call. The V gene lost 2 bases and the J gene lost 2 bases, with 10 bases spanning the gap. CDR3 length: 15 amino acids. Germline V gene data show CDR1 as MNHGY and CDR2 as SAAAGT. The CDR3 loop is CASSYHPGTYNEQFF. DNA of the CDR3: TGTGCCAGCAGTTACCACCCCGGCACCTACAATGAGCAGTTCTTC.

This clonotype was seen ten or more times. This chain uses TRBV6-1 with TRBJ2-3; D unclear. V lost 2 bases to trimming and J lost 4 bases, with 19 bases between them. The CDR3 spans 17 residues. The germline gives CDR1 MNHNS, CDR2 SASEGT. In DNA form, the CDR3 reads TGTGCCAGCAGTGAATCACCAGGCAGTTACACCCCAGATACGCAGTATTTT. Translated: CASSESPGSYTPDTQYF.

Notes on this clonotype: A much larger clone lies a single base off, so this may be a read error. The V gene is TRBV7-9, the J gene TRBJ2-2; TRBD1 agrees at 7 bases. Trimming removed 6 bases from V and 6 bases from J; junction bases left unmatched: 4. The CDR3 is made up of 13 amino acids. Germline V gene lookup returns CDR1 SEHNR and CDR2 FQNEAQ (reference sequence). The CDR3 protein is CASRATGAGELFF. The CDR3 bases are TGTGCCAGCAGGGCTACAGGGGCCGGGGAGCTGTTTTTT.

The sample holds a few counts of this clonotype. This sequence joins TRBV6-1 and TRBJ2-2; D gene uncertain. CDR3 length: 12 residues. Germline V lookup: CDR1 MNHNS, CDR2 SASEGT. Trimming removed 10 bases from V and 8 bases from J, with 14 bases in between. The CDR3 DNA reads TGTGCCACAGACATGCCCCAGGGGGAGCTGTTTTTT. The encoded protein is CATDMPQGELFF.

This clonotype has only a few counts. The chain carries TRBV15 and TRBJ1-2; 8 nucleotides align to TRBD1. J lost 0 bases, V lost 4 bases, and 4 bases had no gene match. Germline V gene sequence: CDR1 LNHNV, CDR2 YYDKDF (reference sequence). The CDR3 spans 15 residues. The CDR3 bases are TGTGCCACCAGCAACCGGGACAGGACTAACTATGGCTACACCTTC. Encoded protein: CATSNRDRTNYGYTF.

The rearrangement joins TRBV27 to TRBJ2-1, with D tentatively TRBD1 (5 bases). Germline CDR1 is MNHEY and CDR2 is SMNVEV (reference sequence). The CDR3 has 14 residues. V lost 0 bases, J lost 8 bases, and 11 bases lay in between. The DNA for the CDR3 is TGTGCCAGCAGTTTATCCCGCTTAGGGGATGAGCAGTTCTTC. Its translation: CASSLSRLGDEQFF.

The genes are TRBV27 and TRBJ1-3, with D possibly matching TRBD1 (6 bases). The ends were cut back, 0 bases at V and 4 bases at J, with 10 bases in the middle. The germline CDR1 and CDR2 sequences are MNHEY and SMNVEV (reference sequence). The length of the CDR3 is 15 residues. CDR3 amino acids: CASSLSQGRGNTIYF. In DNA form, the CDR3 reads TGTGCCAGCAGTTTATCTCAGGGGCGAGGAAACACCATATATTTT.

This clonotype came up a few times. The CDR3 loop is CASRLDRDYLNTEAFF. CDR3 nucleotides: TGTGCCAGCAGGCTAGACAGGGACTATTTGAACACTGAAGCTTTCTTT. The V call is TRBV2, the J call TRBJ1-1; the match to TRBD1 covers 7 bases. The CDR3 contains 16 residues. Germline lookup yields CDR1 SNHLY and CDR2 FYNNEI. The V segment lost 6 bases and the J segment 0 bases; nucleotides outside the gene matches: 10.

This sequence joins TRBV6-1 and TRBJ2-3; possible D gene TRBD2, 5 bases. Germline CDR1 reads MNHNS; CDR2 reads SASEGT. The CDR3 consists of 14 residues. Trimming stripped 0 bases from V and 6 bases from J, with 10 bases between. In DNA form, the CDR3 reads TGTGCCAGCAGTGAAGCGCGAGGGTTGGATACGCAGTATTTT. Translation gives CASSEARGLDTQYF.

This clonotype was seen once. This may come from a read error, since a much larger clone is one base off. As DNA, the CDR3 is TGTGTCAGCAGCTTAGGCTCACAGGGGTTTGGCTACACCTTC. It codes for CVSSLGSQGFGYTF. This chain uses TRBV7-2 with TRBJ1-2; the match to TRBD1 covers 7 bases. Germline assignment: CDR1 SGHTA and CDR2 FQGNSA. The CDR3 has 14 amino acids.

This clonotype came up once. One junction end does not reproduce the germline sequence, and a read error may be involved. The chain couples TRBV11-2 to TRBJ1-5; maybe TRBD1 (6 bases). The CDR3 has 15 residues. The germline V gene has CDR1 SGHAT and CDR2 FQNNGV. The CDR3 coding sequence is TGTGCCAGCAGCCCACAGGGTACAGTCAATCCGCCCCAGCATTTT. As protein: CASSPQGTVNPPQHF.

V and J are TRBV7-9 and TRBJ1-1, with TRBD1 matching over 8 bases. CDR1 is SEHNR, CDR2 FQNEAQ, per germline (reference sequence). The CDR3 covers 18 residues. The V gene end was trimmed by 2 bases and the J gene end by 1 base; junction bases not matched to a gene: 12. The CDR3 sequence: CASSLPYRGEERNTEAFF. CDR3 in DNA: TGTGCCAGCAGCTTACCATACAGGGGGGAGGAAAGGAACACTGAAGCTTTCTTT.

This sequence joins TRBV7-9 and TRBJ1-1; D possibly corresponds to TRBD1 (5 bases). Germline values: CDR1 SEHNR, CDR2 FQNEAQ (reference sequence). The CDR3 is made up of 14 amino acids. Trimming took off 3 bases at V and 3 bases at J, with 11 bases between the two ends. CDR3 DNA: TGTGCCAGCAGCTTGTCGGCAGGGTACACTGAAGCTTTCTTT. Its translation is CASSLSAGYTEAFF. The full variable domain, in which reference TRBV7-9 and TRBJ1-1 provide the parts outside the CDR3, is DTGVSQNPRHKITKRGQNVTFRCDPISEHNRLYWYRQTLGQGPEFLTYFQNEAQLEKSRLLSDRFSAERPKGSFSTLEIQRTEQGDSAMYLCASSLSAGYTEAFFGQGTRLTVV.

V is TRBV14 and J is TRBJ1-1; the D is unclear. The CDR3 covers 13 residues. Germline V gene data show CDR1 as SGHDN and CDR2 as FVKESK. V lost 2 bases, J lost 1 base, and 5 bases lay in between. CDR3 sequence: CASSQLWNTEAFF. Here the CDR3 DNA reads TGTGCCAGCAGCCAACTGTGGAACACTGAAGCTTTCTTT. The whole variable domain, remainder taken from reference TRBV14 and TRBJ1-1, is EAGVTQFPSHSVIEKGQTVTLRCDPISGHDNLYWYRRVMGKEIKFLLHFVKESKQDESGMPNNRFLAERTGGTYSTLKVQPAELEDSGVYFCASSQLWNTEAFFGQGTRLTVV.

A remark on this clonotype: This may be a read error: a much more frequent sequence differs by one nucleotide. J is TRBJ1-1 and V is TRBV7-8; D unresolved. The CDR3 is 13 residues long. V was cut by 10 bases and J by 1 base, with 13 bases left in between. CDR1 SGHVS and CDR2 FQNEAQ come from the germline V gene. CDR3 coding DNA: TGTGCCATCATGGACGGCAAGAACACTGAAGCTTTCTTT. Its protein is CAIMDGKNTEAFF.

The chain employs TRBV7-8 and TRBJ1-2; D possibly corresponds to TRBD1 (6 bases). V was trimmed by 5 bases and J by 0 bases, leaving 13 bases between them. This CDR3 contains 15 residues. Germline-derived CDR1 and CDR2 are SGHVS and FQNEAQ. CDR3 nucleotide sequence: TGTGCCAGCAGCCATTGGGGGGGCGCTAACTATGGCTACACCTTC. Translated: CASSHWGGANYGYTF.

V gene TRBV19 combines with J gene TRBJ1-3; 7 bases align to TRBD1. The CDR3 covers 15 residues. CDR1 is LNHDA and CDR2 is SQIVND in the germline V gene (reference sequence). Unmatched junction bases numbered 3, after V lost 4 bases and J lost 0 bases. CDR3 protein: CASSTWDSSGNTIYF. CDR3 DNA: TGTGCCAGTAGTACCTGGGACAGCTCTGGAAACACCATATATTTT.

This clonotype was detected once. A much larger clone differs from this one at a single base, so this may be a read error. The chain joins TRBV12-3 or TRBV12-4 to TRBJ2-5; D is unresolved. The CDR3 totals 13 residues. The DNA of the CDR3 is TGTGCCAACAGTCCCACCGGTGGAGAGACCCAGTACTTC. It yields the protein CANSPTGGETQYF.

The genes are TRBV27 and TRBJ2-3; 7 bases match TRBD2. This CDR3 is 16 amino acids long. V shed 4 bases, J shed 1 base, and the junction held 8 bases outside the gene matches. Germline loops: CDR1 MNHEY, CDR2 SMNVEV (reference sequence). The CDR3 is CASSSRLALGTDTQYF. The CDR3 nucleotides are TGTGCCAGCAGTTCAAGACTAGCCCTAGGCACAGATACGCAGTATTTT.

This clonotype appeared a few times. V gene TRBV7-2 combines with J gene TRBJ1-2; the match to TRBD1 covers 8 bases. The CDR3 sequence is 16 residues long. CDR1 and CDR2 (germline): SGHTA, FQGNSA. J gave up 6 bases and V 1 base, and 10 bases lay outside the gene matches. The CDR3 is CASSLDYGQGGDGYTF. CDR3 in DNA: TGTGCCAGCAGCTTAGACTACGGACAGGGAGGGGATGGCTACACCTTC.

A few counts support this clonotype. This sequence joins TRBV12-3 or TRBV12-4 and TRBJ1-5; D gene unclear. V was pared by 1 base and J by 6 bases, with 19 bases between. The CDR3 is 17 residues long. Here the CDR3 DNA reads TGTGCCAGCAGTTTAGTTCGACCCCCCGACCCGGTTCAGCCCCAGCATTTT. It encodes CASSLVRPPDPVQPQHF.

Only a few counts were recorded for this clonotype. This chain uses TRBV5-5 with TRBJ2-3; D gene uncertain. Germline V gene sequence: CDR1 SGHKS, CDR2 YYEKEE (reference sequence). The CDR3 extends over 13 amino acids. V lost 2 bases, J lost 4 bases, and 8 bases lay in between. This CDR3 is CASSFIAPDTQYF. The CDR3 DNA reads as TGTGCCAGCAGCTTCATAGCCCCAGATACGCAGTATTTT.